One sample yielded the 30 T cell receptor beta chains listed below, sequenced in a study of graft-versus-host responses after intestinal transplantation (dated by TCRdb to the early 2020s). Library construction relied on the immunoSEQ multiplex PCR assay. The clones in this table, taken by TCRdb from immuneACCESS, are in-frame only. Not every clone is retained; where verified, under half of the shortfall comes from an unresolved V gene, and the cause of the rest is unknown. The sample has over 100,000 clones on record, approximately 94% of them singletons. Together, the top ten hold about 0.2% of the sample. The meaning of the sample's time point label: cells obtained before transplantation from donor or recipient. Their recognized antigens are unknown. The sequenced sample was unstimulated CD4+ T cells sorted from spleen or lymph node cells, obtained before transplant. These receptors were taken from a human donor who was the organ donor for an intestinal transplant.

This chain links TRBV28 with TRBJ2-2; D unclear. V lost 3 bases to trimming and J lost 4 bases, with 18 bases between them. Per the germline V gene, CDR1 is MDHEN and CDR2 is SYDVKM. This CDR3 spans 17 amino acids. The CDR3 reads CASSFGLTLWLTGELFF. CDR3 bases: TGTGCCAGCAGTTTTGGCCTAACCCTCTGGCTCACCGGGGAGCTGTTTTTT.

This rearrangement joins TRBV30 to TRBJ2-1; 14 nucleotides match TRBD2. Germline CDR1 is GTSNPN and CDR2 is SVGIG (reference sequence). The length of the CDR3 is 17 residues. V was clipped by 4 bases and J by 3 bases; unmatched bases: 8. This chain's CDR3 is CAWITGTSGRLYNEQFF. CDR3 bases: TGTGCCTGGATTACCGGGACTAGCGGGAGACTCTACAATGAGCAGTTCTTC.

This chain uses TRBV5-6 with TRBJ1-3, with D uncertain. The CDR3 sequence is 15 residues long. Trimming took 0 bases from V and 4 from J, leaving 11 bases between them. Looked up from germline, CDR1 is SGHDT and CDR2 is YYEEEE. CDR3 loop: CASSLVGPPGNTIYF. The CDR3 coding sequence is TGTGCCAGCAGCTTGGTAGGGCCGCCCGGAAACACCATATATTTT.

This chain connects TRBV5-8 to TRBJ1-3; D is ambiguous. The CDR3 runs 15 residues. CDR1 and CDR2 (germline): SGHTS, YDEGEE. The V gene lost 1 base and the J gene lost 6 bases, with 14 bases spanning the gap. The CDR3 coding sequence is TGTGCCAGCAGCTTGTATATAGGGAACGAAAACACCATATATTTT. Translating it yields CASSLYIGNENTIYF.

The CDR3, as DNA: TGTGCCAGCAGCTTAACGACAGGCCTATCTGGGGCCAACGTCCTGACTTTC. Its translation is CASSLTTGLSGANVLTF. This chain links TRBV7-9 with TRBJ2-6; D may be TRBD1 (6 bases). This CDR3 comprises 17 residues. From germline, CDR1 is SEHNR and CDR2 FQNEAQ (reference sequence). Trimming removed 2 bases from V and 1 base from J, with 12 bases in between.

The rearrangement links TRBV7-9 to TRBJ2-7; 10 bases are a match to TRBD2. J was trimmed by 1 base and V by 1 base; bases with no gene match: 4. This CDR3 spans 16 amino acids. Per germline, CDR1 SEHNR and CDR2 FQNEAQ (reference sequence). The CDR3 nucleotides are TGTGCCAGCAGCTTAGGACTAGCGGGTACGTCCTACGAGCAGTACTTC. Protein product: CASSLGLAGTSYEQYF.

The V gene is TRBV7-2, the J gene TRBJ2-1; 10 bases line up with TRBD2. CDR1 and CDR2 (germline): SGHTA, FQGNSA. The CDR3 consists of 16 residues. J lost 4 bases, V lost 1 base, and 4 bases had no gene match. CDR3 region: CASSLVGLASYNEQFF. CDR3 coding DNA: TGTGCCAGCAGCTTAGTGGGACTAGCGTCTTACAATGAGCAGTTCTTC.

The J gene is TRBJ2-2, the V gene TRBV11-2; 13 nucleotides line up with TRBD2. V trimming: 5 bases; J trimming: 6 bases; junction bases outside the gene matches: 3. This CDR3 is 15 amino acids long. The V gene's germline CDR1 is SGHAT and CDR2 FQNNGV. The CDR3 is CASSPGLAGAGELFF. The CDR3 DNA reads TGTGCCAGCAGCCCCGGACTAGCGGGGGCCGGGGAGCTGTTTTTT.

The CDR3 loop reads CAWSVTQPYGYTF. CDR3 coding DNA: TGTGCCTGGAGTGTAACACAGCCCTATGGCTACACCTTC. The rearrangement uses TRBV30 and TRBJ1-2; D gene unclear. The V gene's germline CDR1 is GTSNPN and CDR2 SVGIG (reference sequence). Trimming removed 0 bases at V and 4 bases at J, with 9 bases between. The CDR3 is 13 residues long.

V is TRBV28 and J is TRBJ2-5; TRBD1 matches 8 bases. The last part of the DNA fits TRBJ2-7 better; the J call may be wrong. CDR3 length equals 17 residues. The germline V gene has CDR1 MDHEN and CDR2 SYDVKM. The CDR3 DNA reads TGTGCCAGCAGTTCCATCCTCCACAGGGGGAAGATTTACGAGCAGTACTTC. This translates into CASSSILHRGKIYEQYF.

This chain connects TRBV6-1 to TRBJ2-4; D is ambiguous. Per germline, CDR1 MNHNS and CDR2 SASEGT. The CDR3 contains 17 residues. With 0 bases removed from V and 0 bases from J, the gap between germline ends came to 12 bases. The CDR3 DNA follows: TGTGCCAGCAGTGAAGCGCTTCCGGACCTAGCCAAAAACATTCAGTACTTC. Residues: CASSEALPDLAKNIQYF.

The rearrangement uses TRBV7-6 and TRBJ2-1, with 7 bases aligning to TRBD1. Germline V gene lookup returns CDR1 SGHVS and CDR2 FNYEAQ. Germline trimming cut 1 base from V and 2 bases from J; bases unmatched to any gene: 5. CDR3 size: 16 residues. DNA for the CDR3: TGTGCCAGCAGCTTAGGAGGGGGCAAAACCTACAATGAGCAGTTCTTC. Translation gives CASSLGGGKTYNEQFF. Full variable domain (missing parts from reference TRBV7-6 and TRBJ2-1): GAGVSQSPRYKVTKRGQDVALRCDPISGHVSLYWYRQALGQGPEFLTYFNYEAQQDKSGLPNDRFSAERPEGSISTLTIQRTEQRDSAMYRCASSLGGGKTYNEQFFGPGTRLTVL.

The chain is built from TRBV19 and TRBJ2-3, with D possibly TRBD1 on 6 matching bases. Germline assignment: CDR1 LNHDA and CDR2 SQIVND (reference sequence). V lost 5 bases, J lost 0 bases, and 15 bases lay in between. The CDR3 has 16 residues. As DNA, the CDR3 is TGTGCCAGTAGTTGGGGGCGGGTTACTAGCACAGATACGCAGTATTTT. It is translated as CASSWGRVTSTDTQYF.

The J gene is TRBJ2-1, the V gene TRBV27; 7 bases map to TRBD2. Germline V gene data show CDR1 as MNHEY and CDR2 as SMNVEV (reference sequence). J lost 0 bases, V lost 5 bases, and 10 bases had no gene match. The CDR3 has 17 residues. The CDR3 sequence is CASSLLTSPSSYNEQFF. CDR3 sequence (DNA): TGTGCCAGCAGTCTCTTGACTAGCCCGAGCTCCTACAATGAGCAGTTCTTC.

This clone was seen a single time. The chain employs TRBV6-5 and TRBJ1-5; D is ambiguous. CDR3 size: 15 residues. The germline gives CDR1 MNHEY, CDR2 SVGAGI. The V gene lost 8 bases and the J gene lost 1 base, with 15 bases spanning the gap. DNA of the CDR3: TGTGCCAGCCATAACGCAGGAAACAGCAATCAGCCCCAGCATTTT. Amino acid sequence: CASHNAGNSNQPQHF.

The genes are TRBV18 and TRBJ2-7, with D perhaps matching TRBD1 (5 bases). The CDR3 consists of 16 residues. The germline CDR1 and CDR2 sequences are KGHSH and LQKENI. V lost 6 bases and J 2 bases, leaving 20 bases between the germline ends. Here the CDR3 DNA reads TGTGCCAGCTCGCGACTTGGAGCAGGGTTGGCCTACGAGCAGTACTTC. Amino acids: CASSRLGAGLAYEQYF.

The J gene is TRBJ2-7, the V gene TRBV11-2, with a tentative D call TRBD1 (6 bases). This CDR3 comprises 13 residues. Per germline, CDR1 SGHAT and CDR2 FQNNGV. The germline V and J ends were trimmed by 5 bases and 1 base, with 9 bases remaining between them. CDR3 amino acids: CASSLDSSYEQYF. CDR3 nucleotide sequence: TGTGCCAGCAGCCTGGACAGTTCCTACGAGCAGTACTTC.

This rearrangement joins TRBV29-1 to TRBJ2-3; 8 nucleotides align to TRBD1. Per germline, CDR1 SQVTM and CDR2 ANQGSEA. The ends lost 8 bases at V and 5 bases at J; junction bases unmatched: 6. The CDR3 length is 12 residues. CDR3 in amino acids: CSLDRAEDTQYF. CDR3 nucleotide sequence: TGCAGCCTGGACAGGGCCGAAGATACGCAGTATTTT.

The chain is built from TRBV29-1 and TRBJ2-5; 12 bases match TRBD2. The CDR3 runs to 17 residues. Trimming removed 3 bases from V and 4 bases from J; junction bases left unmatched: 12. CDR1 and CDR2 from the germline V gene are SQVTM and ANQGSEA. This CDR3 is CSVDSNLLAGGGETQYF. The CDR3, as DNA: TGCAGCGTTGATTCCAACCTCCTAGCGGGAGGGGGAGAGACCCAGTACTTC.

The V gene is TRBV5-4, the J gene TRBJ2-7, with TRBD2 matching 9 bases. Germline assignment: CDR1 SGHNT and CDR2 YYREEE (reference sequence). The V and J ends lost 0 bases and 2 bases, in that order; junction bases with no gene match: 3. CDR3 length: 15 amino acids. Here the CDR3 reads CASSLGLAEAYEQYF. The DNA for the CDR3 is TGTGCCAGCAGCTTGGGACTAGCGGAGGCCTACGAGCAGTACTTC.

DNA of the CDR3: TGTGCCAGTAGTATCCACAGGGGCGGCGGGGCCAACGTCCTGACTTTC. Protein: CASSIHRGGGANVLTF. The gene calls are TRBV19 and TRBJ2-6; 7 bases are shared with TRBD1. The J segment lost 4 bases and the V segment lost 3 bases, leaving 6 bases of the junction unmatched. The germline gives CDR1 LNHDA, CDR2 SQIVND (reference sequence). The CDR3 is made up of 16 amino acids.

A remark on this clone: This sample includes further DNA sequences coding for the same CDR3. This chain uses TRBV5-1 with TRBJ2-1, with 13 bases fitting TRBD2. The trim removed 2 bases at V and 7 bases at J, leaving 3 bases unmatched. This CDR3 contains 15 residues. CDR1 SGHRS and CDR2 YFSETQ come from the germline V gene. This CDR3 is CASSLGLAGANEQFF. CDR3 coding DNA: TGCGCCAGCAGCTTAGGACTAGCGGGAGCTAATGAGCAGTTCTTC. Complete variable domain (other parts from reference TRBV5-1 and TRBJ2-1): KAGVTQTPRYLIKTRGQQVTLSCSPISGHRSVSWYQQTPGQGLQFLFEYFSETQRNKGNFPGRFSGRQFSNSRSEMNVSTLELGDSALYLCASSLGLAGANEQFFGPGTRLTVL.

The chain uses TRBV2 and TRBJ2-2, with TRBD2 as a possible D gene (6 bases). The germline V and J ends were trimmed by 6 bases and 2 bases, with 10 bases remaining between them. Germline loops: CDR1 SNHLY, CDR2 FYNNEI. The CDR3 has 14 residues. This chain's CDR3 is CASSGSVNTGELFF. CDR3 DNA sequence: TGTGCCAGCAGCGGGAGTGTAAACACCGGGGAGCTGTTTTTT.

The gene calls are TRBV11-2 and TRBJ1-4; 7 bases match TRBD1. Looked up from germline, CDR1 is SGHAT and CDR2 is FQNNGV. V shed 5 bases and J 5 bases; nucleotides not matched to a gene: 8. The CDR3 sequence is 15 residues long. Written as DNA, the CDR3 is TGTGCCAGCAGCATAAGGGGACAGCAGAATGAAAAACTGTTTTTT. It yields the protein CASSIRGQQNEKLFF.

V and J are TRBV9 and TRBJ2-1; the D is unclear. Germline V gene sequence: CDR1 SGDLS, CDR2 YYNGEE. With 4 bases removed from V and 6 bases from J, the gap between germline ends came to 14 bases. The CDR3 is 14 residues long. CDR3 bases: TGTGCCAGCAGCCCCCCCTCCATAGTCAATGAGCAGTTCTTC. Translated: CASSPPSIVNEQFF.

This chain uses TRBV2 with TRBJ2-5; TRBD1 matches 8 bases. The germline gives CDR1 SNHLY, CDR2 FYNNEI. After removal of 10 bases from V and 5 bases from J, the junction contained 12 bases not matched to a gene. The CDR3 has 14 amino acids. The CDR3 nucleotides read TGTGCCACCCTGCTCAGGGGGCTAGGGGAGACCCAGTACTTC. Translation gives CATLLRGLGETQYF.

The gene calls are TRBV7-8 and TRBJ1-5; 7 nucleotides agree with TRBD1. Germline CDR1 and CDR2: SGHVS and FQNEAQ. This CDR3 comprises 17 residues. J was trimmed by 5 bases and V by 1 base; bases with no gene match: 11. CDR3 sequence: CASSLGIMGQIYQPQHF. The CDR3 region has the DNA TGTGCCAGCAGCTTAGGTATAATGGGACAGATATATCAGCCCCAGCATTTT.

In DNA form, the CDR3 reads TGTGCCAGCAGGTTGGGCAATCAGCCCCAGCATTTT. Its protein product is CASRLGNQPQHF. This chain connects TRBV6-1 to TRBJ1-5; D call uncertain. The CDR3 is 12 residues long. The V and J ends lost 6 bases and 2 bases respectively, with 5 bases between them. Germline CDR1 MNHNS, CDR2 SASEGT.

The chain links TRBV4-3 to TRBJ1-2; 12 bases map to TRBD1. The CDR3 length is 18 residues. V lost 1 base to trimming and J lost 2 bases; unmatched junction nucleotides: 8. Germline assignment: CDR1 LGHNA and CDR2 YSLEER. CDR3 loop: CASSQVGTGGDENYGYTF. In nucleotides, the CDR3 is TGCGCCAGCAGCCAAGTTGGGACAGGGGGCGATGAAAACTATGGCTACACCTTC.

The CDR3 loop reads CASSDNTAEAFF. The CDR3 DNA reads as TGTGCCAGCAGCGATAACACAGCTGAAGCTTTCTTT. V gene TRBV7-9 combines with J gene TRBJ1-1; D is unclear. Per the germline V gene, CDR1 is SEHNR and CDR2 is FQNEAQ (reference sequence). Between the trimmed V and J ends, which lost 5 bases and 6 bases, there was a span of 10 bases. This CDR3 is 12 amino acids long.